Sequencing of this T cell receptor beta chain was carried out in a study of long-term antiretroviral therapy in people with HIV (dated by TCRdb to between 2020 and 2023). Background for the entire study: The earliest samples were collected about a decade before the 2015 WHO recommendation for immediate ART, when ART was typically delayed until CD4 counts fell. A retrospective serial study tested whether changes in peripheral blood TRB repertoire composition and diversity were associated with ART initiation and durable HIV suppression. The cohort contributed 150 to 200 cryopreserved PBMC samples from fewer than 35 adults with confirmed HIV infection, collected serially over a mean of roughly 6 years (range 1-12). No cross-contamination during QIAcube processing turned up in test extractions that ran a monoclonal T-cell line alongside 25 to 35 polyclonal samples. Of the 30 to 35 participants with HIV, roughly 10 were female. Summary of the overall study and its limitations: Expanded TRB clones identified before ART initiation dominated the repertoire at all time points, although this dominance fluctuated and declined in many PLHIV after ART. The samples were dated from about 2003 to 2018, and the ART regimens that were used may be less effective than current ART regimens. Owing to limited PBMC availability, only the TCR beta chain was sequenced, without alpha chain pairing. Because pre-ART samples had limited cell numbers, unsorted PBMC were profiled rather than sorted CD4+ and CD8+ T cells. Narrower CDR3 length ranges were observed in HIV repertoires than in controls, and an antigen-experienced repertoire with only a slight naive shift after ART was suggested by the network structure. A significant increase in TRB diversity was found to be associated with ART initiation, although TRB diversity was observed to remain significantly below that of transplant donor controls even after long-term ART. Inferences about post-ART repertoire changes were limited because no data were available on ART adherence, viral resistance or therapy changes.

Concerning this clone itself: Its cognate antigen has yet to be identified. No qualities accompany the bases; no much larger clone lies one base away.

Participants were included only if at least one PBMC sample before ART initiation and at least two post-ART samples were available. Every participant with HIV received treatment in the United States of America. Cryopreserved samples of about 1-10 million PBMC were thawed and washed before DNA extraction. At the time of the earliest PBMC sample, participants with HIV were aged between roughly 20 and 55 years. Each participant contributed PBMC samples from 1-4 timepoints before ART initiation and 2-8 timepoints after ART initiation, with a median of 7 samples. Serial HIV viral load, CD4+ T-cell count, ART history and demographic data were obtained for every participant. A Qiagen kit on a QIAcube was used to extract genomic DNA from unsorted PBMC, with samples processed in batches of 12. Germline trimming: 5 bases from V, 8 bases from J; junction bases outside gene matches: 8. CDR1 and CDR2, looked up from the germline V gene, are KGHSH and LQKENI. From the cysteine up to the phenylalanine, the CDR3 has a length of 14 residues. The DNA shown is the 42-base CDR3, in frame from base 1.

The immunoSEQ hsTCRB v3.0 assay was used at survey level resolution to sequence the TRB variable region. The targeted TRB sequencing depth was roughly 40,000-50,000 T-cell genomes per sample. TRB libraries were pooled and sequenced on an Illumina MiSeq using a v3 150-cycle kit. Under the source paper's analysis protocol: Repertoire analysis was performed in R inside a reproducible Nextflow workflow that covered QC, data transformation and analysis. LymphoSeq2, an R package for exploring AIRR-Seq data, was used to implement the custom analyses. After excluding a handful of samples that yielded fewer than 5000 total TRB sequences, fewer than 200 HIV repertoires remained for analysis. Of the 188 retained HIV repertoires, over 55 were collected before and around 130 after ART initiation. Repertoires were downsampled to 5000 TRB nucleotide sequences, and summary statistics were averaged over 100 downsampling iterations. TRB sequences were retained for analysis only if CDR3 regions of at least seven amino acids were present. Two measures captured diversity: a Shannon entropy-derived clonality score and the Gini coefficient. Repertoire networks linked the top 5000 CDR3 amino acid sequences whenever two sequences differed by an edit distance of one. GLIPH2 predicted antigen specificity groups and MHC restriction for TRB CDR3 amino acid sequences. Known CMV, EBV, HIV or tissue antigen associations were flagged by matching CDR3 amino acid sequences against VDJdb and McPAS-TCR. Pre-ART, post-ART and control groups were compared with Wilcoxon signed-rank tests and Holm-Bonferroni correction. Imported from immuneACCESS, the table was reduced by TCRdb to in-frame sequences with V and J called. These copies leave out some clones; in studies compared against another copy, an unresolved V gene accounts for under half, and the cause of the remainder is not known. Clone size and V and J calls were adopted from that table, with D and trimming inferred from the DNA. For this sample the table gives almost 20,000 clones, of which approximately 90% were detected only once. The ten largest clones add up to about 9.3% of the sample.

The clonotype was recovered from a woman younger than 45 with HIV. Rearrangement joined TRBV18 to TRBJ1-3; a stretch of 8 junction bases matches TRBD1. The specimen was unsorted PBMCs, collected about 4.5 years before starting antiretroviral therapy. The encoded CDR3 is CASSSRQGRDTIYF. The sequence in DNA is TGTGCCAGCTCATCCCGACAGGGGAGGGACACCATATATTTT.